This T cell receptor beta chain was identified in a study of neurological immune-mediated disorders. TCRdb processed the 5' RACE reads anew with MiXCR; each CDR3 protein has one entry. The data contain 20,000 to 30,000 distinct CDR3 sequences, roughly 2.7% of them singletons. V lost 6 bases to trimming and J lost 4 bases; unmatched junction nucleotides: 8. CDR1 is ENHRY and CDR2 is SYGVKD in the germline V gene. The CDR3 is 15 amino acids. This clonotype was observed at least ten times. The sequence was obtained from a woman in her fifties or sixties with multiple sclerosis. Material for sequencing was PBMCs. J is TRBJ2-3 and V is TRBV10-3; 9 bases are shared with TRBD1. In DNA, the CDR3 is TGTGCCATCAGGGATGGACAGGGGACATCAGATACGCAGTATTTT. Encoded protein: CAIRDGQGTSDTQYF.